A single sample gave rise to the 9 T cell receptor beta chains below, sequenced in a study of cytomegalovirus exposure and HLA in healthy donors. Vbeta (60) and Jbeta (13) primers were used in the PCR. Libraries were prepared by immunoSEQ multiplex PCR; TCRdb keeps only in-frame clonotypes and omits some of them. The table includes more than 150,000 clones, about three quarters detected once. Sequencing was carried out using PBMCs. The receptors originated from a man younger than 35 in good health and CMV-seronegative.

The V call is TRBV30, the J call TRBJ1-5; TRBD1 agrees at 10 bases. V trimming: 2 bases; J trimming: 3 bases; junction bases outside the gene matches: 10. Germline CDR1 and CDR2: GTSNPN and SVGIG (reference sequence). This CDR3 has 17 residues. CDR3 sequence: CAWSRDRGWVNNQPQHF. CDR3 DNA: TGTGCCTGGAGTAGGGACAGGGGATGGGTCAACAATCAGCCCCAGCATTTT.

This clone was seen only a few times. CDR3 nucleotides: TGTGCCTCCACCGGGACAGGGCACTACAATGAGCAGTTCTTC. Encoded protein: CASTGTGHYNEQFF. The V gene is TRBV30, the J gene TRBJ2-1; TRBD1 matches at 9 bases. The junction had 7 bases not matched to a gene; V was cut back by 7 bases and J by 3 bases. Germline CDR1 is GTSNPN and CDR2 is SVGIG (reference sequence). This CDR3 has 14 residues.

The table lists this clone with a few counts. This chain links TRBV9 with TRBJ2-2; 8 bases line up with TRBD1. Germline CDR1 SGDLS, CDR2 YYNGEE. The V segment lost 0 bases and the J segment 4 bases; nucleotides outside the gene matches: 8. There are 17 residues in the CDR3. The CDR3 bases are TGTGCCAGCAGCGTAGCTAATACAGGGGGAGGCACCGGGGAGCTGTTTTTT. It is translated as CASSVANTGGGTGELFF.

The chain combines TRBV6-5 with TRBJ1-2, with D maybe TRBD1 (6 bases). Germline V gives CDR1 MNHEY, CDR2 SVGAGI. V lost 11 bases and J 7 bases, leaving 17 bases between the germline ends. This CDR3 comprises 12 residues. CDR3 loop: CASQRGSGGYTF. The CDR3 DNA reads TGTGCCTCCCAAAGGGGGTCTGGTGGCTACACCTTC.

The chain uses TRBV7-3 and TRBJ2-7; D is undetermined. Germline V gives CDR1 SGHTA, CDR2 FQGTGA. V lost 5 bases and J lost 5, with 16 bases in between. This CDR3 is built from 14 residues. CDR3 nucleotides: TGTGCCAGCAGCCCAAGCACCCGATTCGACGAGCAGTACTTC. Residues: CASSPSTRFDEQYF.

The V call is TRBV11-2, the J call TRBJ1-2, with D unclear. CDR3 size: 14 residues. Trimming left V 1 base short and J 6 bases short, with 12 bases between. Per the germline V gene, CDR1 is SGHAT and CDR2 is FQNNGV. The CDR3 coding sequence is TGTGCCAGCAGCTTAGGGTGGAACAGAGATGGCTACACCTTC. Protein product: CASSLGWNRDGYTF. The full variable domain, with the rest looked up from reference TRBV11-2 and TRBJ1-2, is EAGVAQSPRYKIIEKRQSVAFWCNPISGHATLYWYQQILGQGPKLLIQFQNNGVVDDSQLPKDRFSAERLKGVDSTLKIQPAKLEDSAVYLCASSLGWNRDGYTFGSGTRLTVV.

The J gene is TRBJ1-1, the V gene TRBV6-1; the D gene is possibly TRBD1 (6 bases). CDR1 and CDR2 from the germline V gene are MNHNS and SASEGT. Trimming removed 6 bases at V and 5 bases at J, with 19 bases between. There are 15 residues in the CDR3. CDR3 region: CASRVRGPPWTEAFF. As DNA, the CDR3 is TGTGCCAGCAGGGTCAGGGGTCCCCCCTGGACTGAAGCTTTCTTT.

This chain uses TRBV4-1 with TRBJ2-1, with TRBD2 identical over 14 bases. The CDR3 sequence is 19 residues long. Trimming took 0 bases from V and 4 from J; bases not matched to a gene: 8. CDR1 is MGHRA, CDR2 YSYEKL, per germline. The CDR3 DNA sequence: TGCGCCAGCAGCCAAGATAGGACTAGCGGGGGGCCACCGTACAATGAGCAGTTCTTC. It yields the protein CASSQDRTSGGPPYNEQFF.

Points on this clone: This same CDR3 is encoded by further DNA sequences in the sample. CDR3 sequence reads: CASSGDSYGYTF. In DNA form, the CDR3 reads TGTGCCAGCAGTGGGGACAGCTATGGCTACACCTTC. The J gene is TRBJ1-2, the V gene TRBV2, with 7 bases fitting TRBD1. V lost 4 bases to trimming and J lost 4 bases; unmatched junction nucleotides: 0. Germline values: CDR1 SNHLY, CDR2 FYNNEI. The CDR3 is made up of 12 amino acids.